The 5 T cell receptor beta chains below all came from one sample that was sequenced in a study of T-cell reconstitution after alpha-beta-depleted transplantation in children. Preparation of the TCRbeta library used unique molecular identifiers. MiXCR was run by TCRdb on the PCR reads, yielding one entry per CDR3 protein. The table shows about 640,000 distinct CDR3 sequences, with about 15% occurring only once. Sample: PBMCs from the stem cell graft donor, taken from the stem cell graft. The receptor set was obtained from a human donor who donated a stem cell graft to a child with acute myeloid leukemia.

This clonotype has only a few counts. This sequence joins TRBV20-1 and TRBJ2-2; 10 positions match TRBD1. Germline CDR1 is DFQATT and CDR2 is SNEGSKA (reference sequence). This CDR3 has 14 residues. Trimming took 3 bases from V and 7 from J; bases not matched to a gene: 5. The CDR3 region is CSARGGQGIGELFF. DNA of the CDR3: TGCAGTGCTAGGGGGGGACAGGGGATCGGGGAGCTGTTTTTT.

This chain uses TRBV7-9 with TRBJ2-2; no clear D. Germline CDR1 and CDR2: SEHNR and FQNEAQ (reference sequence). V was pared by 3 bases and J by 0 bases, with 11 bases between. There are 16 residues in the CDR3. CDR3 nucleotides: TGTGCCAGCAGCTTTCCAGCTATGCCGAACACCGGGGAGCTGTTTTTT. Its translation is CASSFPAMPNTGELFF.

This clonotype was seen repeatedly, ten times or more. The genes are TRBV20-1 and TRBJ2-1; 8 bases are shared with TRBD2. The V gene end was trimmed by 6 bases and the J gene end by 5 bases; junction bases not matched to a gene: 9. The CDR3 is 14 amino acids. Germline-derived CDR1 and CDR2 are DFQATT and SNEGSKA (reference sequence). CDR3 amino acids: CSAPQAGENNEQFF. CDR3 sequence (DNA): TGCAGTGCCCCCCAAGCGGGGGAGAACAATGAGCAGTTCTTC.

The chain recombines TRBV6-2 or TRBV6-3 with TRBJ1-2; D possibly corresponds to TRBD1 (5 bases). The germline V gene encodes CDR1 MNHEY and CDR2 SVGEGT. V shed 7 bases and J shed 3 bases, with 15 bases lying between them. The CDR3 runs to 14 residues. The CDR3 region is CASKPQTAYYGYTF. The CDR3 bases are TGTGCCAGCAAGCCCCAGACAGCCTACTATGGCTACACCTTC.

The rearrangement links TRBV7-9 to TRBJ1-1, with D tentatively TRBD1 (5 bases). In germline, CDR1 is SEHNR, CDR2 FQNEAQ (reference sequence). This CDR3 comprises 16 residues. Trimming cost V 6 bases and J 1 base, with 18 bases left between them. The CDR3 bases are TGTGCCAGCAGGTCGAATGCCGGGACCAAGAACACTGAAGCTTTCTTT. This encodes CASRSNAGTKNTEAFF.